This T cell receptor beta chain was sequenced during a study of graft-versus-host responses after intestinal transplantation. Study observations and caveats: The presence of high graft-versus-host to host-versus-graft clonal ratios in allografts characterized patients with graft-donor T cell macrochimerism. The recipient marrow held GvH clones, and some of them showed up first in ileum or blood. Peak levels of circulating GvH clones tracked with early post-transplant HvG declines.

Libraries were prepared by immunoSEQ multiplex PCR; TCRdb keeps only in-frame clonotypes and omits some of them. This sample has approximately 15,000 clones, with 30% to 40% found just once. Irradiated stimulators labeled with violet dye, some 200,000 in number, were plated with some 200,000 CFSE-labeled responders. A sort after the reaction isolated proliferating CFSE-low CD3+CD4+ and CD3+CD8+ responders. This TCR was recovered from a human patient who received an intestinal transplant. Sequenced here: alloreactive CD8+ T cells from a mixed lymphocyte reaction culture, sampled before intestinal transplant. Subset indicated: CFSE-low proliferating T cells sorted from approximately 6-day pre-transplant mixed lymphocyte reaction (GvH or HvG direction).

CDR3 residues: CSVDINEQFF. The CDR3 coding sequence is TGCAGCGTTGATATCAATGAGCAGTTCTTC. This chain uses TRBV29-1 with TRBJ2-1; D gene uncertain. The V end lost 3 bases, the J end lost 6 bases, and 3 bases lay between the germline ends. CDR1 and CDR2 from the germline V gene are SQVTM and ANQGSEA. The CDR3 contains 10 residues.